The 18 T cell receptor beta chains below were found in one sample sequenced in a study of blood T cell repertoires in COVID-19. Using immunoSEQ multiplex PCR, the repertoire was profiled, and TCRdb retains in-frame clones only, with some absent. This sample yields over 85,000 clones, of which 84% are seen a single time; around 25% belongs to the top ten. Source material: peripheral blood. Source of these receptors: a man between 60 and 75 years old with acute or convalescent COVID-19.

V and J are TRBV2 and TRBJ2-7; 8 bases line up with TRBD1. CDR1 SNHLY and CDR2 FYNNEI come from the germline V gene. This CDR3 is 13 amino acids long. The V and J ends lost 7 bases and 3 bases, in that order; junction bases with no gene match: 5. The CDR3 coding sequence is TGTGCCAGCAATCGACAGGGGAACTACGAGCAGTACTTC. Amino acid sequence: CASNRQGNYEQYF.

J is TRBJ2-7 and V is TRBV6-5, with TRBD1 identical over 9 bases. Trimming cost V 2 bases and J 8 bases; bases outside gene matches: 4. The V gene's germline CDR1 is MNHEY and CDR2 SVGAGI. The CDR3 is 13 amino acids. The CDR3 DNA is TGTGCCAGCAGTTACGGCGGGACAGGGAAGCAGTACGTC. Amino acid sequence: CASSYGGTGKQYV.

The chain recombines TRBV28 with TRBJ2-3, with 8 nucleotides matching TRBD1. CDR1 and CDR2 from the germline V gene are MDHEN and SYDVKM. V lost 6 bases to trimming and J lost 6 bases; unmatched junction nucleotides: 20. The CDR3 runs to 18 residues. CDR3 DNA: TGTGCCAGCAGACCCCCTCGCGGACAGGGTACCAGTGAGGATACGCAGTATTTT. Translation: CASRPPRGQGTSEDTQYF.

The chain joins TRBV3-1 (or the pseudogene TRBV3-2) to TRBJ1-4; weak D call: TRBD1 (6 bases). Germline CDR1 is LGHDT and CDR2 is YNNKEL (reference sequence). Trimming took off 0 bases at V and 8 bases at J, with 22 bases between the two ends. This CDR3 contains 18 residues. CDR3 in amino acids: CASSQDKKRAEGEEKLFF. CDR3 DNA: TGTGCCAGCAGCCAAGATAAGAAAAGAGCCGAGGGGGAGGAAAAACTGTTTTTT.

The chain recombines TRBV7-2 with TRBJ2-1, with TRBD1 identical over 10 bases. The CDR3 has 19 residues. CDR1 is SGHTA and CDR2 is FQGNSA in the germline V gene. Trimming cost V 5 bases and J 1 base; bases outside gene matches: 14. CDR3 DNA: TGTGCCAGCAGCCGTCAGACAGGGGGCGTTTCTAGGTCCTACAATGAGCAGTTCTTC. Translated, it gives CASSRQTGGVSRSYNEQFF. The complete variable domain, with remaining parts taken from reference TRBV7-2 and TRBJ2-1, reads GAGVSQSPSNKVTEKGKDVELRCDPISGHTALYWYRQSLGQGLEFLIYFQGNSAPDKSGLPSDRFSAERTGGSVSTLTIQRTQQEDSAVYLCASSRQTGGVSRSYNEQFFGPGTRLTVL.

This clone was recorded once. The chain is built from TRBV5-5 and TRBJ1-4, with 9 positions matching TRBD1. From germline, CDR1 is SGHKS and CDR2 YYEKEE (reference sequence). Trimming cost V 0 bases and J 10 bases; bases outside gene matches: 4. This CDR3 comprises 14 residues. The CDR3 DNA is TGTGCCAGCAGCTTGGAGGACAGGGGTCGAAAACTGTTTTTT. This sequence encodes CASSLEDRGRKLFF.

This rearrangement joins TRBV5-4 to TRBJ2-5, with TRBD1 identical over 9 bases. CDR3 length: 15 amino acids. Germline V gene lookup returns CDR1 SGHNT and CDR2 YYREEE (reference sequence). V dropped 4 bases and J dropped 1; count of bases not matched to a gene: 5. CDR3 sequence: CASSPGQGSQETQYF. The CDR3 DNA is TGTGCCAGCAGCCCGGGACAGGGAAGCCAAGAGACCCAGTACTTC.

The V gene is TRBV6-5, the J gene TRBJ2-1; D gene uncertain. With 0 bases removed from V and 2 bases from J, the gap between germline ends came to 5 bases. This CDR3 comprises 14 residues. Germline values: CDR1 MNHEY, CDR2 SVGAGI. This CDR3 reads CASSYSATYNEQFF. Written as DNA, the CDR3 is TGTGCCAGCAGTTACTCGGCCACCTACAATGAGCAGTTCTTC.

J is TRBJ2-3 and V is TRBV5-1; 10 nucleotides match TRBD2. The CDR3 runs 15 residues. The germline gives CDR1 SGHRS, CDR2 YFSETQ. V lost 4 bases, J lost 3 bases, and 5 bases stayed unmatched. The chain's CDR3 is CASSPPSGGTDTQYF. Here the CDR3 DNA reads TGCGCCAGCAGCCCCCCTAGCGGGGGTACAGATACGCAGTATTTT. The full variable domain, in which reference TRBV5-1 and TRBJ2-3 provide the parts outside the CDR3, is KAGVTQTPRYLIKTRGQQVTLSCSPISGHRSVSWYQQTPGQGLQFLFEYFSETQRNKGNFPGRFSGRQFSNSRSEMNVSTLELGDSALYLCASSPPSGGTDTQYFGPGTRLTVL.

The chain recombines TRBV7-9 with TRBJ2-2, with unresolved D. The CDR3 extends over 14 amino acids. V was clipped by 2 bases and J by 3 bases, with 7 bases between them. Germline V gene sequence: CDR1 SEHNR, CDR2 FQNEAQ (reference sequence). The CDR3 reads CASSLIEYTGELFF. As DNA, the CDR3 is TGTGCCAGCAGCTTAATCGAGTACACCGGGGAGCTGTTTTTT.

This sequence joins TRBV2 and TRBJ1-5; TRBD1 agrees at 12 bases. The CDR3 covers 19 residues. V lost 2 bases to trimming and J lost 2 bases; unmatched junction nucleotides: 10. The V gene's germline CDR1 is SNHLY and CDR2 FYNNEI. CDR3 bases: TGTGCCAGCAGTGAACACGGGACAGGGGGCTTTGGAGGCAATCAGCCCCAGCATTTT. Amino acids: CASSEHGTGGFGGNQPQHF.

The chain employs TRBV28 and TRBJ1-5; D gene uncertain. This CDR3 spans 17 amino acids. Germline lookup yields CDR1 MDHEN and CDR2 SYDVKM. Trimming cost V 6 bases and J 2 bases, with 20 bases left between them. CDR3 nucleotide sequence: TGTGCCAGCAGCCGATCAATCGGGGTCTTTGGCAATCAGCCCCAGCATTTT. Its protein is CASSRSIGVFGNQPQHF.

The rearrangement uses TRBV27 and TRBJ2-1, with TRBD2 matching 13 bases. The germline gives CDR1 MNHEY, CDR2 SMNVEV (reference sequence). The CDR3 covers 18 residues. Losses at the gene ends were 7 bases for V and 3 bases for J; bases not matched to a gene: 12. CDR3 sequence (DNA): TGTGCCAGCACCCAATTTGGACTAGCGGGGGCCTACTACAATGAGCAGTTCTTC. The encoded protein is CASTQFGLAGAYYNEQFF.

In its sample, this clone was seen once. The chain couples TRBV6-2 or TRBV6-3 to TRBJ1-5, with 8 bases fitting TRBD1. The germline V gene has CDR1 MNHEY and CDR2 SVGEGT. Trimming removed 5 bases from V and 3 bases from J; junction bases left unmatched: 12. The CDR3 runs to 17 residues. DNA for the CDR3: TGTGCCAGCAGTCGGACAGGGACGGCATTCCTCAATCAGCCCCAGCATTTT. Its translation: CASSRTGTAFLNQPQHF.

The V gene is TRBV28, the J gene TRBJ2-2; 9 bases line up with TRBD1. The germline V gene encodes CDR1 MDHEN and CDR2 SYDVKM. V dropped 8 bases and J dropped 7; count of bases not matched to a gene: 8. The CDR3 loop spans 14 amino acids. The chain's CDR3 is CASHTQGAVGELFF. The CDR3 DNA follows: TGTGCCAGCCACACACAGGGGGCAGTCGGGGAGCTGTTTTTT.

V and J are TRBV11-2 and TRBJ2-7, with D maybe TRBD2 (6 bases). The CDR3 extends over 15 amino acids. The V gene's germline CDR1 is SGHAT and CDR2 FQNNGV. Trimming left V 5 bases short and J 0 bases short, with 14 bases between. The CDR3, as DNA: TGTGCCAGCAGCCACGGGACTGCCGTCTCCTACGAGCAGTACTTC. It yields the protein CASSHGTAVSYEQYF. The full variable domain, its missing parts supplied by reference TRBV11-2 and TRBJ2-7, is EAGVAQSPRYKIIEKRQSVAFWCNPISGHATLYWYQQILGQGPKLLIQFQNNGVVDDSQLPKDRFSAERLKGVDSTLKIQPAKLEDSAVYLCASSHGTAVSYEQYFGPGTRLTVT.

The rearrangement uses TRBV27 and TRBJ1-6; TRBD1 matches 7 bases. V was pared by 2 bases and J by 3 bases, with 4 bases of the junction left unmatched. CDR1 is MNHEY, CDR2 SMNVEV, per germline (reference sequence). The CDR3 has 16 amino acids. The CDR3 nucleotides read TGTGCCAGCAGTTTAGGACAGGCTGGCTATAATTCACCCCTCCACTTT. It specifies CASSLGQAGYNSPLHF.

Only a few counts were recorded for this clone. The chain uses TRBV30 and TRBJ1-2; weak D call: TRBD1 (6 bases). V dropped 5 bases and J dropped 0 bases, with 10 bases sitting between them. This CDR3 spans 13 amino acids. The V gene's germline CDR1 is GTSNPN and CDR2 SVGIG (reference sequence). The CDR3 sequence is CAWSPGANYGYTF. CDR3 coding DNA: TGTGCCTGGTCACCAGGGGCTAACTATGGCTACACCTTC.